The sequence of this T cell receptor (beta chain) was determined in a study of blood T cell repertoires in COVID-19. This CDR3 region has 11 residues. V was cut by 3 bases and J by 8 bases, with 7 bases left in between. Germline values: CDR1 LGHDT, CDR2 YNNKEL (reference sequence). All enrollees were about 18 to 89 years old and from about 25 US areas. The assay was immunoSEQ multiplex PCR, and TCRdb's table has in-frame clones only and misses some. The sample contains roughly 240,000 clones, 85% to 90% of which appear only once. Sequenced sample: PBMCs or T cells enriched from blood (not recorded which). The rearrangement links TRBV3-1 (or the pseudogene TRBV3-2) to TRBJ1-2; D ambiguous. The receptor was isolated from a man in his forties or fifties who had been exposed to COVID-19. The CDR3 nucleotides are TGTGCCAGCAGCCACAGTGCCGGCTACACCTTC. This encodes CASSHSAGYTF.